This T cell receptor beta chain was captured by sequencing in a study of cytomegalovirus exposure and HLA in healthy donors. This clone was observed a handful of times. Its cognate antigen is unknown. The length of the CDR3 is 12 residues. Germline-derived CDR1 and CDR2 are SNHLY and FYNNEI. Trimming stripped 4 bases from V and 3 bases from J, with 7 bases between. Findings and caveats of the study: Later, an analysis found that common viral pathogens appeared to be linked with several of the most significant clusters.

It was with 60 Vbeta and 13 Jbeta primers that the PCR ran. The method was immunoSEQ multiplex PCR; TCRdb's version includes in-frame clones alone and lacks a portion of them. Of some 44,000 clones in the sample, 40% to 60% were seen once. The source of this sequence is a human donor in good health. Sequencing was carried out using PBMCs. The chain is built from TRBV2 and TRBJ2-7; D ambiguous. The CDR3 bases are TGTGCCAGCAGTGTTACGGGCTACGAGCAGTACTTC. This codes for CASSVTGYEQYF. Together with reference TRBV2 and TRBJ2-7, the CDR3 gives the full variable domain: EPEVTQTPSHQVTQMGQEVILRCVPISNHLYFYWYRQILGQKVEFLVSFYNNEISEKSEIFDDQFSVERPDGSNFTLKIRSTKLEDSAMYFCASSVTGYEQYFGPGTRLTVT.